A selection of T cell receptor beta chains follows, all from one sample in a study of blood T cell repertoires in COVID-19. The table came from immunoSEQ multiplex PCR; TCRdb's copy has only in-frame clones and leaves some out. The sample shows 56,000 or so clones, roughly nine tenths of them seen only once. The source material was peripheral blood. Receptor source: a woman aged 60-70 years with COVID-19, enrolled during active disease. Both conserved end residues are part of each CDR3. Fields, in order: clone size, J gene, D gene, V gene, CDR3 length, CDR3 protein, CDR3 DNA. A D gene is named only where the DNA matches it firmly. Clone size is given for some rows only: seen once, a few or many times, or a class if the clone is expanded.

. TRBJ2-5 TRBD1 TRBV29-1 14 CSVGTRGLQETQYF TGCAGCGTCGGAACCAGGGGGCTACAAGAGACCCAGTACTTC
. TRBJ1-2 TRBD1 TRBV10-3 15 CAISAYGQGTYGYTF TGTGCCATCAGTGCTTACGGACAGGGGACTTATGGCTACACCTTC
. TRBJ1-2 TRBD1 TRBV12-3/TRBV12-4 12 CASSRGRYGYTF TGTGCCAGCAGCAGGGGGAGGTATGGCTACACCTTC
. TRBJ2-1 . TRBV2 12 CASWRLNNEQFF TGTGCCAGCTGGAGACTCAACAATGAGCAGTTCTTC
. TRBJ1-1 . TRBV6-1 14 CASSDRLGHYEAFF TGTGCCAGCAGTGACAGACTAGGGCACTATGAAGCTTTCTTT
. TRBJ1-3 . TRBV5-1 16 CASSPWTADSGNTIYF TGCGCCAGCAGCCCTTGGACAGCAGACTCTGGAAACACCATATATTTT
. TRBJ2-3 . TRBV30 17 CAWSVRYREWRADTQYF TGTGCCTGGAGTGTAAGGTACCGCGAGTGGAGGGCAGATACGCAGTATTTT
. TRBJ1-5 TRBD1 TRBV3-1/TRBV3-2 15 CASSQGQGAVQPQHF TGTGCCAGCAGCCAAGGTCAGGGGGCTGTTCAGCCCCAGCATTTT
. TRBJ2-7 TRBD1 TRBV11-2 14 CASSPGQGTYEQYF TGTGCCAGCAGCCCGGGACAGGGGACCTACGAGCAGTACTTC
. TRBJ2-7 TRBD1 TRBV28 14 CASSPGQAENEQYF TGTGCCAGCAGTCCTGGACAGGCGGAGAACGAGCAGTACTTC
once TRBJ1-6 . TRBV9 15 CASSVGQGGLLPLHF TGTGCCAGCAGCGTAGGTCAGGGAGGGCTTCTACCCCTCCACTTT
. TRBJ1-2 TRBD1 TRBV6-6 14 CASSFQGEAYGYTF TGTGCCAGCAGCTTCCAGGGGGAGGCCTATGGCTACACCTTC
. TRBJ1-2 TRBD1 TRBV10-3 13 CAITPDRVYGYTF TGTGCCATCACTCCGGACAGGGTCTATGGCTACACCTTC
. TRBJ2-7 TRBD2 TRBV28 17 CASSPWDLAGGPGEQYF TGTGCCAGCAGCCCCTGGGACCTAGCGGGAGGGCCGGGCGAGCAGTACTTC
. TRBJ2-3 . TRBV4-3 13 CASSQTSTDTQYF TGCGCCAGCAGCCAAACTAGCACAGATACGCAGTATTTT
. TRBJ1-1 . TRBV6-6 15 CASSPWGSLNTEAFF TGTGCCAGCAGTCCCTGGGGCAGCTTGAACACTGAAGCTTTCTTT
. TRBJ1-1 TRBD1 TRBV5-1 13 CASSKSQGTEAFF TGCGCCAGCAGCAAATCACAGGGGACTGAAGCTTTCTTT
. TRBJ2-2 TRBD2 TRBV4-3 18 CASSQDAGAVGGRGWLFF TGCGCCAGCAGCCAAGACGCGGGAGCGGTGGGCGGGAGGGGTTGGCTGTTTTTT
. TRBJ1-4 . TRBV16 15 CASSQVNRQNEKLFF TGTGCCAGCAGCCAAGTGAACAGGCAGAATGAAAAACTGTTTTTT
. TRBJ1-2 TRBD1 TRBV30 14 CARHTQGQLKGYTF TGTGCCCGGCACACTCAGGGACAGCTTAAAGGCTACACCTTC
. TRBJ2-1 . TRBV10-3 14 CAISEGRSDNEQFF TGTGCCATCAGTGAGGGCAGGTCAGACAATGAGCAGTTCTTC
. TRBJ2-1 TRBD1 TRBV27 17 CASSLFGQGSSYNEQFF TGTGCCAGCAGTTTATTCGGACAGGGGAGCTCCTACAATGAGCAGTTCTTC
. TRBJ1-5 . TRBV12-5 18 CASGLWGDGFYGNQPQHF TGTGCTAGTGGTTTGTGGGGGGACGGATTTTACGGCAATCAGCCCCAGCATTTT
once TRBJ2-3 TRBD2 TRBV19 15 CASAEGGRHSDTQYF TGTGCCAGTGCCGAGGGCGGGAGGCACTCAGATACGCAGTATTTT
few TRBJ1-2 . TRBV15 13 CATSRDLDSPLAF TGTGCCACCAGCAGAGATCTAGACAGCCCTTTGGCCTTC
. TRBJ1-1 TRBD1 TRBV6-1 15 CASSSMGQGATEAFF TGTGCCAGCAGTTCGATGGGACAGGGGGCCACTGAAGCTTTCTTT
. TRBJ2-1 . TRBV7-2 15 CASSTHAADYNEQFF TGTGCCAGCAGCACCCACGCGGCAGATTACAATGAGCAGTTCTTC